This T cell receptor beta chain was documented in a study of shared clonotypes between healthy human individuals. Study-level points and caveats: Estimated richness values were generally larger in naive subsets than in memory subsets.

For this clone: Its antigen is not known.

Authors' processing steps: Filtering differed since immunoSEQ provided only junctions, with no quality scores. The data were produced by immunoSEQ multiplex PCR, yet TCRdb's version contains in-frame clones alone and is incomplete. V and J calls plus clone size are reproduced from that table; the DNA served to infer D and trimming. The sample carries fewer than 1.4 million clones, 78% recorded once. HIV-negative, healthy adults without recent acute infections or vaccinations were the donors. Trimming took 5 bases from V and 2 from J, leaving 3 bases between them. Germline V lookup: CDR1 SGHAT, CDR2 FQNNGV. The CDR3 has 11 residues.

This clonotype was obtained from a man aged 18-30 years in good health. Some clones in this sample may be carry-over from other donors' samples. Material for sequencing was memory CD4+ T cells from PBMCs. The subset denotes: CD45RA-negative fraction. The chain combines TRBV11-2 with TRBJ1-1; D is unresolved. The CDR3, as DNA: TGTGCCAGCAGCCACAACACTGAAGCTTTCTTT. Protein: CASSHNTEAFF. The entire variable domain, with the rest obtained from reference TRBV11-2 and TRBJ1-1, is as follows: EAGVAQSPRYKIIEKRQSVAFWCNPISGHATLYWYQQILGQGPKLLIQFQNNGVVDDSQLPKDRFSAERLKGVDSTLKIQPAKLEDSAVYLCASSHNTEAFFGQGTRLTVV.